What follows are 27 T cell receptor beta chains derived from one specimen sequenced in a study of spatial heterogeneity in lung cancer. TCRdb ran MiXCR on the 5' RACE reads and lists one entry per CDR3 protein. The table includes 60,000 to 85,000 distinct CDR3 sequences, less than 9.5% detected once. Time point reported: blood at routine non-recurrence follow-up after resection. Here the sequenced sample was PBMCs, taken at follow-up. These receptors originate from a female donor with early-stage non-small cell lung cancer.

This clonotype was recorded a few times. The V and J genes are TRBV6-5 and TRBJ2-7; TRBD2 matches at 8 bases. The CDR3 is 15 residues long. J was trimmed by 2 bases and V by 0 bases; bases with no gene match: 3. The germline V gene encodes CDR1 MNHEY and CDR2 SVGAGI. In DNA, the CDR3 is TGTGCCAGCAGTTACTCGAGCGGGAGCCCCTACGAGCAGTACTTC. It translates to CASSYSSGSPYEQYF.

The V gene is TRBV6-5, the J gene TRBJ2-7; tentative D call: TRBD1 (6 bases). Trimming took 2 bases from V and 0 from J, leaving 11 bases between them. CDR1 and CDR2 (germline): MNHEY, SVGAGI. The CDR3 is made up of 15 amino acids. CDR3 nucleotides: TGTGCCAGCAGTTACACCCGGGACAACTCCTACGAGCAGTACTTC. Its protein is CASSYTRDNSYEQYF.

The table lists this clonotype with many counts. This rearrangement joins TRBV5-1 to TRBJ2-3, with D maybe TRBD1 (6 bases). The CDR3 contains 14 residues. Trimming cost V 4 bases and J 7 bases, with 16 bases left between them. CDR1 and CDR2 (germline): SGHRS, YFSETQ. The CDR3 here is CASSLGGLENTQYF. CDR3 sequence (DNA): TGCGCCAGCAGCCTAGGGGGTTTAGAGAATACGCAGTATTTT.

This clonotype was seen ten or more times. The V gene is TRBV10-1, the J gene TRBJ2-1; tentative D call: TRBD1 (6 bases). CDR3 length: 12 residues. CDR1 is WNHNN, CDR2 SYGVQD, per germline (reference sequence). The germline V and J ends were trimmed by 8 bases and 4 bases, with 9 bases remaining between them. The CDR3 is CASSDSYNEQFF. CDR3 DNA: TGCGCCAGCTCGGACAGTTACAATGAGCAGTTCTTC.

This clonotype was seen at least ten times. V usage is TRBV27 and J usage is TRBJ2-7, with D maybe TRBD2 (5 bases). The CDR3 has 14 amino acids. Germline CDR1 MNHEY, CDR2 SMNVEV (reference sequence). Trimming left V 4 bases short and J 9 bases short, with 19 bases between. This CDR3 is CASSSPPRGTAQYF. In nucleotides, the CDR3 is TGTGCCAGCAGTTCCCCCCCACGGGGTACGGCGCAGTACTTC.

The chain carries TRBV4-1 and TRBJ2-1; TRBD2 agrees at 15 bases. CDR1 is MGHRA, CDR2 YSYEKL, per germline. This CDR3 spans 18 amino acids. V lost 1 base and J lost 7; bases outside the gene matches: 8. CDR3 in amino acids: CASSQVRTSGRGKNEQFF. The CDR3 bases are TGCGCCAGCAGCCAAGTACGGACTAGCGGGAGGGGAAAGAATGAGCAGTTCTTC.

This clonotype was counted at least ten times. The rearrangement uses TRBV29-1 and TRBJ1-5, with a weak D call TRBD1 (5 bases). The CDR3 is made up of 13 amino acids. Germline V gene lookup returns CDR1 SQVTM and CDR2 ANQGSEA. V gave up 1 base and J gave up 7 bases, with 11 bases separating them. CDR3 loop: CSVEVGTGQPQHF. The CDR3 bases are TGCAGCGTTGAAGTGGGGACCGGACAGCCCCAGCATTTT.

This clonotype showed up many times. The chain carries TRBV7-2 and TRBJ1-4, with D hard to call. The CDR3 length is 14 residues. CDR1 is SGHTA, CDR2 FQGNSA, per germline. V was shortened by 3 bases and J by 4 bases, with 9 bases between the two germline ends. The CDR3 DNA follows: TGTGCCAGCAGCTTCGGACTTGATAATGAAAAACTGTTTTTT. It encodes CASSFGLDNEKLFF.

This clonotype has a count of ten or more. The CDR3 loop reads CASSSLRSETQYF. The DNA for the CDR3 is TGTGCCAGCAGCTCACTTAGGTCGGAGACCCAGTACTTC. The chain uses TRBV7-3 and TRBJ2-5; D ambiguous. This CDR3 has 13 amino acids. V shed 4 bases and J shed 5 bases, with 11 bases lying between them. Germline CDR1 reads SGHTA; CDR2 reads FQGTGA.

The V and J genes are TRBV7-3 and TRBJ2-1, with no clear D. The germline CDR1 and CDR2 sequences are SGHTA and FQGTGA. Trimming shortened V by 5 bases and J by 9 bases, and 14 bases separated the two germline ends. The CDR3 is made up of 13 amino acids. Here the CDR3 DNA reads TGTGCCAGCAGCCATAACGACCTCTCTGAGCAGTTCTTC. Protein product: CASSHNDLSEQFF.

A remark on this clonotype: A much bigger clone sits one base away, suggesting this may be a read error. Here the CDR3 reads CVSSLNRRGHNEQFF. DNA of the CDR3: TGTGTCAGCAGCTTAAACCGAAGGGGGCACAATGAGCAGTTCTTC. The chain carries TRBV11-3 and TRBJ2-1, with 7 bases matching TRBD1. The CDR3 covers 15 residues. Looked up from germline, CDR1 is SGHNT and CDR2 is YENEEA.

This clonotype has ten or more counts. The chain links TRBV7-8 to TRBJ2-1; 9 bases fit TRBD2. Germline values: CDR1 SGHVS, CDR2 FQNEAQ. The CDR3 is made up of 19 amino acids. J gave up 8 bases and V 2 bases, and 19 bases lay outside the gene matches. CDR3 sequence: CASSLPPTEGLAVKHEQFF. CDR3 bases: TGTGCCAGCAGCTTACCCCCGACAGAGGGACTAGCCGTTAAGCATGAGCAGTTCTTC.

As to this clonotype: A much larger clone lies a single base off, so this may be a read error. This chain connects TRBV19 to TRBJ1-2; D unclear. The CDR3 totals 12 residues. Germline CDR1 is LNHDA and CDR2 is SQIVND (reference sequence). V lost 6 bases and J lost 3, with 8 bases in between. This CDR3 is CASRQDHYGYTF. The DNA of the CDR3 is TGTGCCAGTAGGCAAGACCACTATGGCTACACCTTC.

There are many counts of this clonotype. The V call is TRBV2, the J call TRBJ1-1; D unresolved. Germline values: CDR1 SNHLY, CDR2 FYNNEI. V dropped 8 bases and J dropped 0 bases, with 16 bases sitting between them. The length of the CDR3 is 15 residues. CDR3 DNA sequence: TGTGCCAGCCCTACCAATGGACGGATGAACACTGAAGCTTTCTTT. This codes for CASPTNGRMNTEAFF.

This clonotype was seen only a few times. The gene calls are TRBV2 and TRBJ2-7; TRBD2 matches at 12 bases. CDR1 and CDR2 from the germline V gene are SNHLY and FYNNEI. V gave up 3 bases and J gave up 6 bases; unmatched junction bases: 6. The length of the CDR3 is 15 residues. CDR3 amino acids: CASSEASGRAPEQYF. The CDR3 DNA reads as TGTGCCAGCAGTGAGGCTAGCGGGAGGGCCCCCGAGCAGTACTTC.

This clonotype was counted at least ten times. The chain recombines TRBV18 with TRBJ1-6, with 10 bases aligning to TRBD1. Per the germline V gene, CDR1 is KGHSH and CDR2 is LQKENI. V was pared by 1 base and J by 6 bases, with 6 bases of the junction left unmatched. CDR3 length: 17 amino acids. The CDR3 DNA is TGTGCCAGCTCACCACGGGGACAGGGGCCTACTAATTCACCCCTCCACTTT. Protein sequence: CASSPRGQGPTNSPLHF.

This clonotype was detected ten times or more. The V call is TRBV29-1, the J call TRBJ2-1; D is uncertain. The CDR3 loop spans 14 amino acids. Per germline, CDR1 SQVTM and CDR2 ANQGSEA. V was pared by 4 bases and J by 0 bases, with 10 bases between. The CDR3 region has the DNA TGCAGCGTTGCAATGTTGAGCTCCTACAATGAGCAGTTCTTC. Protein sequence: CSVAMLSSYNEQFF.

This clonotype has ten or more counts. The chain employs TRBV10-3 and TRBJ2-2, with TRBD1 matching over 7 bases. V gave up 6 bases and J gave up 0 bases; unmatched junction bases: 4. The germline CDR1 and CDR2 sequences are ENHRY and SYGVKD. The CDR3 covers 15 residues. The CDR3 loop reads CAIRGTASNTGELFF. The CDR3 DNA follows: TGTGCCATCAGGGGGACAGCTTCGAACACCGGGGAGCTGTTTTTT.

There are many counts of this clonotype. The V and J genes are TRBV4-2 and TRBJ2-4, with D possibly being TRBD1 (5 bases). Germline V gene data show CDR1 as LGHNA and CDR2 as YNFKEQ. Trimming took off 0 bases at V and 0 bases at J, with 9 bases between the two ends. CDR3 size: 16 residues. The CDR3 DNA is TGTGCCAGCAGCCAAGATCTAAGGGGAGCCAAAAACATTCAGTACTTC. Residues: CASSQDLRGAKNIQYF.

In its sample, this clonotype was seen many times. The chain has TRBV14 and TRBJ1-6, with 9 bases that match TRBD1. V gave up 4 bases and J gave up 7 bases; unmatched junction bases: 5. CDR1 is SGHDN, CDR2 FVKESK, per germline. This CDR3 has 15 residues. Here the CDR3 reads CASSRGTGQNSPLHF. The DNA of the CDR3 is TGTGCCAGCAGCCGAGGGACAGGGCAGAATTCACCCCTCCACTTT.

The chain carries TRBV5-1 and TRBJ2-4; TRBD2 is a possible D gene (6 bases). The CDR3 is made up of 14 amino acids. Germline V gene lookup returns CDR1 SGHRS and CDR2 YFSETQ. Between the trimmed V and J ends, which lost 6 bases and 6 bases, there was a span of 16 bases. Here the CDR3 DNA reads TGCGCCAGCAAAGGGAGTCTCGGGGGAAACATTCAGTACTTC. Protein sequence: CASKGSLGGNIQYF.

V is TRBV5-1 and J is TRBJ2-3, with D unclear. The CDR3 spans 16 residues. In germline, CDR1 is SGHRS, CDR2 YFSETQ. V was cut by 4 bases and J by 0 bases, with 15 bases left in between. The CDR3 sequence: CASSEGRSTSTDTQYF. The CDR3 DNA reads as TGCGCCAGCAGCGAAGGACGGTCAACTAGCACAGATACGCAGTATTTT.

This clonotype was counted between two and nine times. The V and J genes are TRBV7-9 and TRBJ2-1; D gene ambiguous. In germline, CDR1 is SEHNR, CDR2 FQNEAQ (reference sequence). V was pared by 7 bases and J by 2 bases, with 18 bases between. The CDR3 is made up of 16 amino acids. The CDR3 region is CASTPQETYPYNEQFF. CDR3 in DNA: TGTGCCAGCACCCCACAAGAGACATACCCCTACAATGAGCAGTTCTTC.

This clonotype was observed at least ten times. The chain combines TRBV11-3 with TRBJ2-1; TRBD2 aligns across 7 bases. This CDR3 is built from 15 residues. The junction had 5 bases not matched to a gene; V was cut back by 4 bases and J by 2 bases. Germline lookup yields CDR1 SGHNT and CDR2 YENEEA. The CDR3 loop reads CASSSLAGPYNEQFF. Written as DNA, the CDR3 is TGTGCCAGCAGCTCGTTAGCGGGCCCCTACAATGAGCAGTTCTTC.

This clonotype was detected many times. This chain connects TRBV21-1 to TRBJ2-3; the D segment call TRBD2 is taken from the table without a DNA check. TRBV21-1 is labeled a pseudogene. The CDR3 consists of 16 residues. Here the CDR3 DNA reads TGTGCCAGCAGCAAGTGGTCCGCGGGAGAGTCAGATACGCAGTATTTT. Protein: CASSKWSAGESDTQYF.

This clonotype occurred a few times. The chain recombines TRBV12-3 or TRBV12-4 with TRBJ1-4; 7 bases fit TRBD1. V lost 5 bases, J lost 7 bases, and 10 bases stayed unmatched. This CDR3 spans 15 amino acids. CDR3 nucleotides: TGTGCCAGCAGTCTCCTCGGGACAGAGGCTGAAAAACTGTTTTTT. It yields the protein CASSLLGTEAEKLFF.

The CDR3 reads CSAGGPVNTGELFF. CDR3 coding DNA: TGCAGTGCCGGGGGGCCCGTCAACACCGGGGAGCTGTTTTTT. The gene calls are TRBV20-1 and TRBJ2-2; tentatively, D is TRBD2 (7 bases). V lost 6 bases to trimming and J lost 2 bases, with 13 bases between them. This CDR3 has 14 residues. CDR1 is DFQATT and CDR2 is SNEGSKA in the germline V gene (reference sequence).